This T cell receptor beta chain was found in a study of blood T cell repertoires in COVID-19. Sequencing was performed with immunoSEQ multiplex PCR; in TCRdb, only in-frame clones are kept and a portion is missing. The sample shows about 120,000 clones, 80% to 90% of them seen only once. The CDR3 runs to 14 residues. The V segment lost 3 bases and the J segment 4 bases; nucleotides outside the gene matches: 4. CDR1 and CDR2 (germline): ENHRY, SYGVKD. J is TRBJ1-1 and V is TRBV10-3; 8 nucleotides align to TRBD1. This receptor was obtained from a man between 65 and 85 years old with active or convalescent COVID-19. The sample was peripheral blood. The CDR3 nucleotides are TGTGCCATCAGTGATCAGGGGGCGGTCACTGAAGCTTTCTTT. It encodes CAISDQGAVTEAFF.